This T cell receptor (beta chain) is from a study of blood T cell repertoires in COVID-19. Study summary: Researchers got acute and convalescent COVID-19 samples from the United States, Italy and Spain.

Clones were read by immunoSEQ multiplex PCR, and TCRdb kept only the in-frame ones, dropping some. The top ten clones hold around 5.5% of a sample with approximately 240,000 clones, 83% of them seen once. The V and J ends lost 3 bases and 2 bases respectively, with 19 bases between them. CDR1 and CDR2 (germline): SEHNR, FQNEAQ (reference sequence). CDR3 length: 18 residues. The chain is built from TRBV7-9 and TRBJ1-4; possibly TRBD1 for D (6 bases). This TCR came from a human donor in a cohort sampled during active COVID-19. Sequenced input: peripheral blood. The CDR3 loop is CASSFWAGVAKTNEKLFF. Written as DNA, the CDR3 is TGTGCCAGCAGCTTTTGGGCAGGGGTGGCTAAGACTAATGAAAAACTGTTTTTT.